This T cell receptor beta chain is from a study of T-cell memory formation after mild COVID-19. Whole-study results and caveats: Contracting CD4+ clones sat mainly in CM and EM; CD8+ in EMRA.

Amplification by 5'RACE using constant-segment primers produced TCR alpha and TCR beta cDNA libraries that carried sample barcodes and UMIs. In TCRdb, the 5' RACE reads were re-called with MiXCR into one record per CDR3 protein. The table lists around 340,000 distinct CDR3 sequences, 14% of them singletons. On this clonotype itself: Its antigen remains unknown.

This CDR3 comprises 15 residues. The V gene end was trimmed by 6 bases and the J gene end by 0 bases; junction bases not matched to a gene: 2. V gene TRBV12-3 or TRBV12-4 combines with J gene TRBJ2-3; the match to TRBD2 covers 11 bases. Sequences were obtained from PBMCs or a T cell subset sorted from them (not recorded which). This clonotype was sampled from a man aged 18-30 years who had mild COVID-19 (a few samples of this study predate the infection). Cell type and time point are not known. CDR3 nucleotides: TGTGCCAGCAGCCGGACTAGCGGGAGCACAGATACGCAGTATTTT. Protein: CASSRTSGSTDTQYF.